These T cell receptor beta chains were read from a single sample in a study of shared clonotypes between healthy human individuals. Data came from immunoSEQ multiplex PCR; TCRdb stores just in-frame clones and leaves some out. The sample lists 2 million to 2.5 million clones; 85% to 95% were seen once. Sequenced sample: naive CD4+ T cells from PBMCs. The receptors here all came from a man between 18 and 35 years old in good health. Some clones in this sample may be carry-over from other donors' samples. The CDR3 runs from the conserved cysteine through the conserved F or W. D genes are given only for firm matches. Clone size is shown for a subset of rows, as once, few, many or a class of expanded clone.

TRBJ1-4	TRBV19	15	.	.	TGTGCCAGTACTCATTGGGGCAGGGGTAATGAAAAACTGTTTTTT	CASTHWGRGNEKLFF
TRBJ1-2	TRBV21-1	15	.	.	TGTGCCAGCAGTCTACACAGGGGGCCTAACTATGGCTACACCTTC	CASSLHRGPNYGYTF
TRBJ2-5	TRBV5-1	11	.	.	TGCGCCAGCGGCCCCCAAGAGACCCAGTACTTC	CASGPQETQYF
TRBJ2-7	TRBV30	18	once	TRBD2	TGTGCCTGGAGTGCTCGGACTAGCGGAAGGAAGATAAGCTACGAGCAGTACTTC	CAWSARTSGRKISYEQYF
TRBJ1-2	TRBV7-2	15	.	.	TGTGCCAGCAGCTTAAAAGGGTCCTCTAACTATGGCTACACCTTC	CASSLKGSSNYGYTF
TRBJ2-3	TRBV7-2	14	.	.	TGTGCCAGCAGCTTAATACCCAGCACAGATACGCAGTATTTT	CASSLIPSTDTQYF
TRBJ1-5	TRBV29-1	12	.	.	TGCAGCGTTGAAGAGGGCAGGGCCCAAAGGCATTTT	CSVEEGRAQRHF
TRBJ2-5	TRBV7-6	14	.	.	TGTGCCAGCAGCTTAGTGAGGGGGCAAGAGACCCAGTACTTC	CASSLVRGQETQYF
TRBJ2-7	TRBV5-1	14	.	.	TGCGCCAGCAGCTTGGGTCAGGCCGGAGGGGAGCAGTACTTC	CASSLGQAGGEQYF
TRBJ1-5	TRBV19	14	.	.	TGTGCCAGTAGCCGCGGGGGTCCCAATCAGCCCCAGCATTTT	CASSRGGPNQPQHF
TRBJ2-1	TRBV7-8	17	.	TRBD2	TGTGCCAGCAGCCCGAGAGGTTCCCGGGAGGGCCGCAATGAGCAGTTCTTC	CASSPRGSREGRNEQFF
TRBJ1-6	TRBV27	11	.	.	TGTGCCAGCAGTTCCGAGTCACCCCTCCACTTT	CASSSESPLHF
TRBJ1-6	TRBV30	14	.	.	TGTGCCTGGAGTCCGGGTCAGCGAAATTCACCCCTCCACTTT	CAWSPGQRNSPLHF
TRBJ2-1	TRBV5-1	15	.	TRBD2	TGCGCCAGCGGGGTCGGGGGACTACCTTACAATGAGCAGTTCTTC	CASGVGGLPYNEQFF
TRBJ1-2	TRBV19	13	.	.	TGTGCCAGTAGTATAAGGCAGTTGGATGGCTACACCTTC	CASSIRQLDGYTF
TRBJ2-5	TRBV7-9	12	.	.	TGTGCCAGCGGGAGCAGCGGGGAGACCCAGTACTTC	CASGSSGETQYF
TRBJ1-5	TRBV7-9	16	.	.	TGTGCCAGCAGCTTAATAATCCGGGCCTGCGGTCAGCCCCAGCATTTT	CASSLIIRACGQPQHF
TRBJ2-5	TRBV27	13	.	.	TGTGCCAGCAGTATCCGCGTTCAAGAGACCCAGTACTTC	CASSIRVQETQYF
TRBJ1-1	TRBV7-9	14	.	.	TGTGCCAGCATCCTAGGGAATGGGAACACTGAAGCTTTCTTT	CASILGNGNTEAFF
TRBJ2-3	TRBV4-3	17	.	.	TGCGCCAGCAGCCAAGATCGCGTTAGGGCTAGCACAGATACGCAGTATTTT	CASSQDRVRASTDTQYF
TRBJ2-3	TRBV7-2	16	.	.	TGTGCCAGCAGCTTAGAGCGCCCCAGCAATGGGAATACGCAGTATTTT	CASSLERPSNGNTQYF
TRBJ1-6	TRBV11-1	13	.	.	TGTGCCAGCAGCCAAGTCGCCGCACCAACCCTCCACTTT	CASSQVAAPTLHF
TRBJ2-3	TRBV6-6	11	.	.	TGTGCCAGCAGTTCGCGAGATACGCAGTATTTT	CASSSRDTQYF
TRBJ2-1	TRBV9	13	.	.	TGTGCCAGCAGCGGGGAACCCTACAATGAGCAGTTCTTC	CASSGEPYNEQFF
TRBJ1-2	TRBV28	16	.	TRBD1	TGTGCCAGCAGTCCAACCCCCGGGACAGGCAAGAGAGGCTACACCTTC	CASSPTPGTGKRGYTF
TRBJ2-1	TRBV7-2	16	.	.	TGTGCCAGCAGCTTATTGGGGGGCAGGGTATCGAATGAGCAGTTCTTC	CASSLLGGRVSNEQFF
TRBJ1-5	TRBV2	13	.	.	TGTGCCAGCAGTGTACAGGGTGGGCAGCCCCAGCATTTT	CASSVQGGQPQHF
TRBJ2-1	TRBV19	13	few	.	TGTGCCAGTAGTAAAGAATTCTACAATGAGCAGTTCTTC	CASSKEFYNEQFF
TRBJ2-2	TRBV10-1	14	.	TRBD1	TGCGCCAGCAGTGTAGGGGGCGGCACCGGGGAGCTGTTTTTT	CASSVGGGTGELFF
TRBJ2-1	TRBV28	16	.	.	TGTGCCAGCAGATACGGACTGCCCTCTTCCTACAATGAGCAGTTCTTC	CASRYGLPSSYNEQFF
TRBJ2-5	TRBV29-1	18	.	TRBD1	TGCAGCGCCCGCCCTGGGTCCCGGGACAGGGGGCCCCAAGAGACCCAGTACTTC	CSARPGSRDRGPQETQYF
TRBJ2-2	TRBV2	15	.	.	TGTGCCAGCAGTGACCGAGCGGGGAACACCGGGGAGCTGTTTTTT	CASSDRAGNTGELFF
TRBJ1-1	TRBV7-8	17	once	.	TGTGCCAGCAGCTTTGGACCCCGAGGACGCCACGACACTGAAGCTTTCTTT	CASSFGPRGRHDTEAFF
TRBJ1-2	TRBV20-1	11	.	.	TGCAGTGCTAGCGCAGGATCTGGCTACACCTTC	CSASAGSGYTF
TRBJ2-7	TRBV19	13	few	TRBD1	TGTGCCAGTAGGGGACAGCTCTCCTACGAGCAGTACTTC	CASRGQLSYEQYF
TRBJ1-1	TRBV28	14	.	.	TGTGCCAGCAGTTTGTGGGGGGAGAACACTGAAGCTTTCTTT	CASSLWGENTEAFF
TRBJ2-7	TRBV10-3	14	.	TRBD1	TGTGCCATCAGTGAGTCTAGACAGGGGGCCGAGCAGTACTTC	CAISESRQGAEQYF
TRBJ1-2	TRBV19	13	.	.	TGTGCCAGTAGTATAGGCATGGACTATGGCTACACCTTC	CASSIGMDYGYTF
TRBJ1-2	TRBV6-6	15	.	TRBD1	TGTGCCAGCTATCACCGGGACAGATCGAACTATGGCTACACCTTC	CASYHRDRSNYGYTF
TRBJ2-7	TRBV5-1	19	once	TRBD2	TGCGCCAGCAGACGTGGGGGACTAGCGGGAGGGGTTCCATCCTACGAGCAGTACTTC	CASRRGGLAGGVPSYEQYF
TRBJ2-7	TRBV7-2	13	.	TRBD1	TGTGCCAGCAGCTTAACAGGGGCCCGTACAGCCAACTTC	CASSLTGARTANF
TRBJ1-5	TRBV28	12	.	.	TGTGCCAGTAACAGGGTTGGGCAGCCCCAGCATTTT	CASNRVGQPQHF
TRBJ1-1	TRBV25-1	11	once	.	TGTGCCAGTTGGGGGAACACTGAAGCTTTCTTT	CASWGNTEAFF
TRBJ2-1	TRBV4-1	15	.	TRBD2	TGCGCCAGCAGCCCACTAGCGGGGGACTACAATGAGCAGTTCTTC	CASSPLAGDYNEQFF
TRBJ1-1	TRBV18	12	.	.	TGTGCCAGCTCATTCCGGGACGGAGAAGCTTTCTTT	CASSFRDGEAFF
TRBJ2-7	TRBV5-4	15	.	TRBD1	TGTGCCAGCAGCTTGGATGGGACAGGGTTCTACGAGCAGTACTTC	CASSLDGTGFYEQYF
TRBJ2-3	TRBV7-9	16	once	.	TGTGCCAGCAGCTTAGGTCAAGGGAGGGGGCCAGATACGCAGTATTTT	CASSLGQGRGPDTQYF
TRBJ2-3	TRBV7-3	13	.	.	TGTGCCAGCAGCTTAAAGGGCTCGGATACGCAGTATTTT	CASSLKGSDTQYF
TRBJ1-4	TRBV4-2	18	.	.	TGTGCCAGCAGCCAAAACGGTGTTTACGGTGCGGTCGGAGAAAAACTGTTTTTT	CASSQNGVYGAVGEKLFF
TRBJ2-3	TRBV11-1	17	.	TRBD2	TGTGCCAGCAGCTTAGAGGTCGTCCTAGCGGGATCGGGGACGCAGTATTTT	CASSLEVVLAGSGTQYF
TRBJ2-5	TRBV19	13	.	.	TGTGCCAGTAGTATCGGCAGAAAGGAGACCCAGTACTTC	CASSIGRKETQYF
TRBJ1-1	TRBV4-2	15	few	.	TGTGCCAGCAGCCATCTGCAGGGAGGGAACACTGAAGCTTTCTTT	CASSHLQGGNTEAFF
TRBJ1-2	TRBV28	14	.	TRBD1	TGTGCCAGCAGTTGGGGACAGATCAACTATGGCTACACCTTC	CASSWGQINYGYTF
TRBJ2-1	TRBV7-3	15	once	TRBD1	TGTGCCAGCAGTATGGGACAGGGGACCTACAATGAGCAGTTCTTC	CASSMGQGTYNEQFF
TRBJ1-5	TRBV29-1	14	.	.	TGCAGCGTTCAGACAGGCGCATGGGGTCAGCCCCAGCATTTT	CSVQTGAWGQPQHF
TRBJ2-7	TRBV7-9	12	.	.	TGTGCCAGCACCGTCCCACCCTACGAGCAGTACTTC	CASTVPPYEQYF
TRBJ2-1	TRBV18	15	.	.	TGTGCCAGCCCCCGCGGGGACCCCACTAGCTATGAGCAGTTCTTC	CASPRGDPTSYEQFF